This paragraph reports one T cell receptor (beta chain). Its antigen is undetermined. The read terminates 3 residues before the CDR3 end, so the remaining end is supplied by the germline J gene. Replacement immunoglobulin had been given to every CVID subject for at least one year. Donors gave roughly 5 to 8 ml heparinized peripheral whole blood. The sample comes from a study of T cell clonality in common variable immunodeficiency. Broader study findings: Fewer deletions and N-nucleotide insertions were reportedly seen in common variable immunodeficiency TCR beta sequences. Compared with controls, CVID subjects had fewer shared TCRbeta clones.

Here immunoSEQ multiplex PCR was the method, and the copy in TCRdb shows in-frame clones only, minus some. Recorded here are about 42,000 clones, none singletons. The length of the CDR3 is 18 residues. The germline CDR1 and CDR2 sequences are LNHDA and SQIVND (reference sequence). V gave up 2 bases and J gave up 6 bases; unmatched junction bases: 14. Material: peripheral blood mononuclear cells. The rearrangement links TRBV19 to TRBJ2-2, with 8 bases fitting TRBD1. The TCR was taken from a human donor with common variable immunodeficiency. The CDR3 DNA, read in part, is TGTGCCAGTAGTATAACATGGACAGGGAGGTTTTTACCCGGGGAG. It specifies CASSITWTGRFLPGE. The CDR3, in full, reads CASSITWTGRFLPGELFF.